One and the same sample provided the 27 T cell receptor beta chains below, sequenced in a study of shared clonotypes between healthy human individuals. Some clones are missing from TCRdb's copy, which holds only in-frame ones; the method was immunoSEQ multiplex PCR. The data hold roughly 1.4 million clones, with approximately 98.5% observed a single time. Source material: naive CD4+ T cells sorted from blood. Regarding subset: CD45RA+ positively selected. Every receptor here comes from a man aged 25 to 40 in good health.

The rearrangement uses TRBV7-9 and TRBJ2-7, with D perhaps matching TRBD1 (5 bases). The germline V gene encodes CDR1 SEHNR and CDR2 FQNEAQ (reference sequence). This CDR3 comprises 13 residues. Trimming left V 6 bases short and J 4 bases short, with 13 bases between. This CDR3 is CASRNTGLYEQYF. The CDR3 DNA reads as TGTGCCAGCAGAAATACAGGCTTGTACGAGCAGTACTTC.

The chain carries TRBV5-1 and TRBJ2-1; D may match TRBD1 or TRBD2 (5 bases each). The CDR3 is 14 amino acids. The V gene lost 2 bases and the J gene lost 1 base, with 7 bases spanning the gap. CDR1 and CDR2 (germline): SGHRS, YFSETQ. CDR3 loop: CASSFGASYNEQFF. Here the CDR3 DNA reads TGCGCCAGCAGCTTCGGGGCATCCTACAATGAGCAGTTCTTC.

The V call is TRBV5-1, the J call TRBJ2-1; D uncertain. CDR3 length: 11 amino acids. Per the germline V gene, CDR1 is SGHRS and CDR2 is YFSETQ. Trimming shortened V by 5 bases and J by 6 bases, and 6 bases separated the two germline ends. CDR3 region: CASSKSNEQFF. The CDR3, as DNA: TGCGCCAGCAGTAAAAGCAATGAGCAGTTCTTC.

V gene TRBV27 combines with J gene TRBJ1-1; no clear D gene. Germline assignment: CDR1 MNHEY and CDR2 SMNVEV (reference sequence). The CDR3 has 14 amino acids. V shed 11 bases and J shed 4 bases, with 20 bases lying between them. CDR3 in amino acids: CAASAMSSGTEAFF. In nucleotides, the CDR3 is TGTGCCGCCTCGGCGATGAGCTCCGGCACTGAAGCTTTCTTT.

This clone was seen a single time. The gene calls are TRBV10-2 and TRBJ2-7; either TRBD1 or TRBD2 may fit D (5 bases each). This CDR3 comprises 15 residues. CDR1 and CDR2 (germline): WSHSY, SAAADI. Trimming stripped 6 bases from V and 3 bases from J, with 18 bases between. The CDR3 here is CASSRGPSPDYEQYF. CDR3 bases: TGCGCCAGCAGCCGGGGACCTTCCCCTGACTACGAGCAGTACTTC.

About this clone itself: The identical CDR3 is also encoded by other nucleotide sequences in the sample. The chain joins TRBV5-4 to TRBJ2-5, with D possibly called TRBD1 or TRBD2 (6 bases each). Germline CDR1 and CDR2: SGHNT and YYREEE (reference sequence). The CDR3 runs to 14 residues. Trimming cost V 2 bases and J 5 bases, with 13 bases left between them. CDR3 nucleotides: TGTGCCAGCAGCTTAGGGGGGACTGAGGAGACCCAGTACTTC. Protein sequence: CASSLGGTEETQYF.

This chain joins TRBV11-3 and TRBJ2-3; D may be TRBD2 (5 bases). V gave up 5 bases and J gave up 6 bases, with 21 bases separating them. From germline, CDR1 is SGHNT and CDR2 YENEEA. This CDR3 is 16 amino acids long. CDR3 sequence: CASSSFTRRPADTQYF. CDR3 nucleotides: TGTGCCAGCAGCAGCTTTACCCGGAGGCCCGCGGATACGCAGTATTTT.

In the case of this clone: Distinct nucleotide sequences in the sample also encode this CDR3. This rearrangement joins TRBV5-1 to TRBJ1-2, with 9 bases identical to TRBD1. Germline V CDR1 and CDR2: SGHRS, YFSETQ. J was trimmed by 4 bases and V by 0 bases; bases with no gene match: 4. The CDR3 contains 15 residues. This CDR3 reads CASSLAGQGGYGYTF. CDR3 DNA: TGCGCCAGCAGCTTGGCGGGACAGGGAGGCTATGGCTACACCTTC.

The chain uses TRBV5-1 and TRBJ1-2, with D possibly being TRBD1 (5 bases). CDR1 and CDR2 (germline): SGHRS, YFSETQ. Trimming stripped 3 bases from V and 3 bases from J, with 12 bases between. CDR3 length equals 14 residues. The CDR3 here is CASSSHGGDYGYTF. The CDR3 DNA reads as TGCGCCAGCAGCTCCCACGGGGGGGACTATGGCTACACCTTC.

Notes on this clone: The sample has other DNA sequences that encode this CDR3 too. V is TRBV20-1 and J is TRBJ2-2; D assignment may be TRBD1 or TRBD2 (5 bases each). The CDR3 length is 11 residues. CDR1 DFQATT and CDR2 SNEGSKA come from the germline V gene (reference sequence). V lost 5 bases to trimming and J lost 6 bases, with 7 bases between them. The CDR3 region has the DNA TGCAGTGCTCGAGGGGCCGGGGAGCTGTTTTTT. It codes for CSARGAGELFF.

DNA of the CDR3: TGTGCCAGTAGTACCTCCGGACTAGCGGGAGCTGGGGAGACCCAGTACTTC. It encodes CASSTSGLAGAGETQYF. The chain joins TRBV19 to TRBJ2-5; 13 bases fit TRBD2. Germline trimming cut 4 bases from V and 5 bases from J; bases unmatched to any gene: 10. This CDR3 is 17 amino acids long. Looked up from germline, CDR1 is LNHDA and CDR2 is SQIVND (reference sequence).

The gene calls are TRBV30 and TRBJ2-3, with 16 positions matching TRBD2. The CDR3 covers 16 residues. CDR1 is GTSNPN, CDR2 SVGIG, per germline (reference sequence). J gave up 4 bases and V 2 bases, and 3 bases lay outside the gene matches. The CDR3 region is CAWSQGLAGGPDTQYF. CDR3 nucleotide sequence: TGTGCCTGGAGTCAGGGACTAGCGGGAGGGCCAGATACGCAGTATTTT.

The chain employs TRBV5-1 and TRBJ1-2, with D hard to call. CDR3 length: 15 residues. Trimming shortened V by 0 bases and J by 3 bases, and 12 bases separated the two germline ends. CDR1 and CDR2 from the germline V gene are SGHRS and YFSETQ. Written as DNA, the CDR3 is TGCGCCAGCAGCTTGGGAACAAATTCCGACTATGGCTACACCTTC. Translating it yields CASSLGTNSDYGYTF.

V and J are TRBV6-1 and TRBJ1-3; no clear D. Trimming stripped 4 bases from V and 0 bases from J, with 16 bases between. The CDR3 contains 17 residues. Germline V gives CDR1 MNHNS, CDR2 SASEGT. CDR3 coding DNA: TGTGCCAGCAGTGCGGGTGCACCAATGACCTCTGGAAACACCATATATTTT. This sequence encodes CASSAGAPMTSGNTIYF.

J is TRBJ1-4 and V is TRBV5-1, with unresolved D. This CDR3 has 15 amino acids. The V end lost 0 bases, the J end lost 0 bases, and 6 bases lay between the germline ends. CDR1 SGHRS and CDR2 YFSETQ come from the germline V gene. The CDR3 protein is CASSLGVPTNEKLFF. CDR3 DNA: TGCGCCAGCAGCTTGGGGGTCCCAACTAATGAAAAACTGTTTTTT. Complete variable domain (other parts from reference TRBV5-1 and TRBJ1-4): KAGVTQTPRYLIKTRGQQVTLSCSPISGHRSVSWYQQTPGQGLQFLFEYFSETQRNKGNFPGRFSGRQFSNSRSEMNVSTLELGDSALYLCASSLGVPTNEKLFFGSGTQLSVL.

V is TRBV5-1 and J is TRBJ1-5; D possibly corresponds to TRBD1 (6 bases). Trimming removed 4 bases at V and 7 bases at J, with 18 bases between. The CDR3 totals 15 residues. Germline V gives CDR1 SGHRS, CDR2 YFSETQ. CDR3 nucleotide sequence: TGCGCCAGCAGCACCCGACAGGTTGGTCTCCAGCCCCAGCATTTT. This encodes CASSTRQVGLQPQHF.

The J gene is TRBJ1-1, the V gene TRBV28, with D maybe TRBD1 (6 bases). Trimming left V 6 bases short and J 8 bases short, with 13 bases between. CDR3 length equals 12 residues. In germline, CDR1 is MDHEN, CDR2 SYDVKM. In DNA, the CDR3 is TGTGCCAGCAGCTCAGGGGAAGGGGAAGCTTTCTTT. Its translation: CASSSGEGEAFF.

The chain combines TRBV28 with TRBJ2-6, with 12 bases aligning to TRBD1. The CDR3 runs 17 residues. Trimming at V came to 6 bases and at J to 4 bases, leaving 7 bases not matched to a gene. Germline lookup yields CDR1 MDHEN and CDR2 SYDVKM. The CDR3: CASRGQGALPGANVLTF. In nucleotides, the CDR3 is TGTGCCAGCAGGGGACAGGGGGCCCTTCCCGGGGCCAACGTCCTGACTTTC.

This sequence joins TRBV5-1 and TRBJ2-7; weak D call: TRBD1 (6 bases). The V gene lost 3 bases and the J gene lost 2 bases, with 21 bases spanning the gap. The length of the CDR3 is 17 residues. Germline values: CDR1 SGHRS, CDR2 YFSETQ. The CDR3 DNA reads TGCGCCAGCAGCTCAGAGACGGACAGCTTCGCCCCCTACGAGCAGTACTTC. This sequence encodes CASSSETDSFAPYEQYF. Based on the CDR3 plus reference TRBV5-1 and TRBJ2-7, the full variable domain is KAGVTQTPRYLIKTRGQQVTLSCSPISGHRSVSWYQQTPGQGLQFLFEYFSETQRNKGNFPGRFSGRQFSNSRSEMNVSTLELGDSALYLCASSSETDSFAPYEQYFGPGTRLTVT.

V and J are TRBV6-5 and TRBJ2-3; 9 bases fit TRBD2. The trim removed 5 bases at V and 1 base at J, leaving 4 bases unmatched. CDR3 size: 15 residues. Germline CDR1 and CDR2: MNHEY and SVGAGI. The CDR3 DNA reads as TGTGCCAGCAGTCTTAGCGGGAGAGGCACAGATACGCAGTATTTT. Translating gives CASSLSGRGTDTQYF.

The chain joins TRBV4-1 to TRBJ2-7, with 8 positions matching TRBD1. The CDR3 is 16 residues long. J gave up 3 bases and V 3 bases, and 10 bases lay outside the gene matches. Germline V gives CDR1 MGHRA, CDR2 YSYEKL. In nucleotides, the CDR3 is TGCGCCAGCAGCCACCTTGTCGGGACAGGCGGCTACGAGCAGTACTTC. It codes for CASSHLVGTGGYEQYF.

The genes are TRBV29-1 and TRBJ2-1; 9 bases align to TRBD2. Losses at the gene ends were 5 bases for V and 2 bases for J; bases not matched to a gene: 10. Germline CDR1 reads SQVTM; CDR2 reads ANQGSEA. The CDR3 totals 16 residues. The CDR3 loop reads CSVSSGLAGAYNEQFF. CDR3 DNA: TGCAGCGTTTCCTCCGGGTTAGCGGGAGCCTACAATGAGCAGTTCTTC.

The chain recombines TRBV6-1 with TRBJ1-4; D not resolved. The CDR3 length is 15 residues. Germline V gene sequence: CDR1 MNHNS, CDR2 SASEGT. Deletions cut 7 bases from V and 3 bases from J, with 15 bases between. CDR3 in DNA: TGTGCCAGCAAGGCCCTTATGGGTGCTAATGAAAAACTGTTTTTT. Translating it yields CASKALMGANEKLFF.

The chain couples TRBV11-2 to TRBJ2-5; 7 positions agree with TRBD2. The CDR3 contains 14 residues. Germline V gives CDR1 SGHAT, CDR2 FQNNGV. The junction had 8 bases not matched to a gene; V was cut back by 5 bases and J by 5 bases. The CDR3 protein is CASSPRGGMETQYF. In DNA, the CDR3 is TGTGCCAGCAGCCCTAGGGGAGGGATGGAGACCCAGTACTTC.

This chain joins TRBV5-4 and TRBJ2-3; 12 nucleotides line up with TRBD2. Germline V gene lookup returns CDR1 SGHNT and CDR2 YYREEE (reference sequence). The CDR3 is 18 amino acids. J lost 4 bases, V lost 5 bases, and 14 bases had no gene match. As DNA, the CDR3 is TGTGCCAGCAGGCCTTTACCACCTAGCGGGAGGGCCGCAGATACGCAGTATTTT. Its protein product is CASRPLPPSGRAADTQYF. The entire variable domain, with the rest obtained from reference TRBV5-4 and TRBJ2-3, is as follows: ETGVTQSPTHLIKTRGQQVTLRCSSQSGHNTVSWYQQALGQGPQFIFQYYREEENGRGNFPPRFSGLQFPNYSSELNVNALELDDSALYLCASRPLPPSGRAADTQYFGPGTRLTVL.

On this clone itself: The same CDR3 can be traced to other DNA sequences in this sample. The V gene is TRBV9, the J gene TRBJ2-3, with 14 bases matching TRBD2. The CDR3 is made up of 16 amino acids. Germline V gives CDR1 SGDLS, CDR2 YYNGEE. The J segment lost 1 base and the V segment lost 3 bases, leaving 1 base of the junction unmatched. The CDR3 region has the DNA TGTGCCAGCAGCGCGGGACTAGCGGGGGGCACAGATACGCAGTATTTT. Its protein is CASSAGLAGGTDTQYF.

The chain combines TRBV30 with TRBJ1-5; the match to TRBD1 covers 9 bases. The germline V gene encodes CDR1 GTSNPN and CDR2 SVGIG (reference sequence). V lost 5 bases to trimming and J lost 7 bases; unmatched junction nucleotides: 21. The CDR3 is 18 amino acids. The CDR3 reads CAWARQGVPHRTSQPQHF. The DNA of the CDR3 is TGTGCCTGGGCCAGACAGGGGGTCCCCCACCGTACTTCCCAGCCCCAGCATTTT.